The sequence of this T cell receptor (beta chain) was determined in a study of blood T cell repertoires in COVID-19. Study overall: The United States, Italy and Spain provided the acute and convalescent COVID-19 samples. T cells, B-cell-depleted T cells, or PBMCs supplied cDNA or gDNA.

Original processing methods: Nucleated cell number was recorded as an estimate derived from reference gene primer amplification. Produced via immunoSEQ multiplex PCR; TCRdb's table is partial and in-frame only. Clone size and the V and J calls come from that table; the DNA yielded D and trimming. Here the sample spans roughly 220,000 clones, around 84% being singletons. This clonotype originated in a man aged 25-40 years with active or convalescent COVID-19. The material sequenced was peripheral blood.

CDR3 in amino acids: CASRGDRAGGYTF. CDR3 in DNA: TGTGCCAGCAGGGGGGACAGGGCGGGTGGCTACACCTTC. V usage is TRBV6-5 and J usage is TRBJ1-2, with 9 bases lining up with TRBD1. V lost 6 bases, J lost 7 bases, and 6 bases stayed unmatched. The CDR3 extends over 13 amino acids. Germline V gives CDR1 MNHEY, CDR2 SVGAGI.